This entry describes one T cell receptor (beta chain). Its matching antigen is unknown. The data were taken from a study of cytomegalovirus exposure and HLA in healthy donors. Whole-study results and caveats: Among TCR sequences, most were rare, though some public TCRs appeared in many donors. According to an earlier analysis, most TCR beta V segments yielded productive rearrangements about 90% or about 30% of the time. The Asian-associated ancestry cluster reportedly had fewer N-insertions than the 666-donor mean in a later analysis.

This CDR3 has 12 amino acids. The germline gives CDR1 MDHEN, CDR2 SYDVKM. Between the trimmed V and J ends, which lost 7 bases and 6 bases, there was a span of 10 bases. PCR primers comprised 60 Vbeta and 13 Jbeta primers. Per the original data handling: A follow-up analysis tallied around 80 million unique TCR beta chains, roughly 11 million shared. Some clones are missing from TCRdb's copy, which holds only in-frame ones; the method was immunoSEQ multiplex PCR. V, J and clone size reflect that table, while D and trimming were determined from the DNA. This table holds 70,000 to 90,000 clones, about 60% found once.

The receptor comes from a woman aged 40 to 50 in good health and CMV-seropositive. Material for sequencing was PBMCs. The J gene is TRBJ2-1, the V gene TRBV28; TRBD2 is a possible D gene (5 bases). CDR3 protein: CASTSGPNEQFF. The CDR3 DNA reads TGTGCCAGCACAAGCGGTCCCAATGAGCAGTTCTTC.